The clone carrying this T cell receptor beta chain was seen more than once but under ten times. Antigen specificity is unknown. The CDR3 spans 13 residues. Looked up from germline, CDR1 is SGHTA and CDR2 is FQGNSA. Deletions cut 5 bases from V and 6 bases from J, with 11 bases between. This specimen comes from a study of blood T cells in healthy people across ages. Overall study results and limits: In older individuals, TCR beta diversity per million T cells was lower, falling roughly linearly with age. Donor CMV status, an unknown factor, possibly confounded changes in expanded clonotypes.

The use of a sample-barcoded 5' primer and a J-beta primer mix characterized a second PCR of about 7 to 12 cycles. One entry per CDR3 protein, called by TCRdb with MiXCR from the 5' RACE reads. The sample yields around 1,100,000 distinct CDR3 sequences, approximately 38% seen once. The chain couples TRBV7-2 to TRBJ1-5; TRBD1 is a possible D gene (5 bases). The sample was blood. The receptor comes from a man younger than 35 in good health. For the CDR3, the DNA is TGTGCCAGCAGCCTATCCAGGGTTCAGCCCCAGCATTTT. Its protein product is CASSLSRVQPQHF.